This TCR beta chain was found in a study of blood T cell repertoires in COVID-19. Study as a whole: In each case, the material was cDNA or gDNA derived from T cells, B-cell-depleted T cells, or PBMCs.

Germline V gives CDR1 MNHEY, CDR2 SVGAGI. The CDR3 length is 13 residues. V lost 6 bases, J lost 3 bases, and 11 bases lay in between. The authors' processing: Amplification with reference gene primers provided the estimates of nucleated cell counts. TCRdb's table, derived via immunoSEQ multiplex PCR, lists solely in-frame clones and lacks some. V and J calls and clone size are copied from that table; D and trimming were computed from the DNA. The sample yields over 200,000 clones, around 85% seen once. The receptor comes from a woman older than 75 with acute or convalescent COVID-19. The specimen was peripheral blood. The chain links TRBV6-5 to TRBJ1-1; a weak D match, TRBD1 (5 bases). The CDR3 nucleotides are TGTGCCAGCAGCCAAACCAGGGACACTGAAGCTTTCTTT. Amino acid sequence: CASSQTRDTEAFF.